These 3 T cell receptor beta chains were sequenced from one sample in a study of tumor-infiltrating lymphocytes in primary liver carcinoma. Out of unsorted whole blood came the blood RNA, and germline DNA was extracted as well. Starting from roughly 540 ng of total RNA, TCR beta cDNA was produced with a primer in the constant region. Each TCR beta library was derived from three nested multiplex PCR rounds that employed slightly modified ARM-PCR. In the first two PCR rounds, TRBV1-TRBV30 forward primers were paired with a C-beta reverse primer, and each round lasted approximately 9 cycles. TCRdb re-derived calls from the multiplex PCR reads in MiXCR, one entry per CDR3 protein. Here the sample spans 150,000 to 200,000 distinct CDR3 sequences, about 60% being singletons. The sequenced sample was peripheral blood. Receptors originate from a man aged 35-49 years with primary liver carcinoma and hepatitis B virus infection.

This clonotype has a handful of counts. In nucleotides, the CDR3 is TGTGCCTGTGGGCTAGGAGGTGCAGAGACCCAGTACTTC. It translates to CACGLGGAETQYF. The chain has TRBV30 and TRBJ2-5; weak D call: TRBD2 (5 bases). Germline CDR1 and CDR2: GTSNPN and SVGIG (reference sequence). This CDR3 is built from 13 residues. V lost 6 bases to trimming and J lost 4 bases, with 15 bases between them.

In the case of this clonotype: This likely comes from a read error, as the CDR3 has no conserved phenylalanine or tryptophan at its end. V gene TRBV11-2 combines with J gene TRBJ2-1, with 11 bases matching TRBD2. Germline V gene sequence: CDR1 SGHAT, CDR2 FQNNGV. With V trimmed by 6 bases and J by 10 bases, 11 bases remained unmatched. This CDR3 region has 15 residues. CDR3 in DNA: TGTGCCAGCAGTCATATTAGCGGGAGGGCCTCAGAGCAGTTCTTA. It codes for CASSHISGRASEQFL.

On this clonotype: This may be a read error, as it is one base from a much larger clone. The chain carries TRBV4-1 and TRBJ2-5; tentatively, D is TRBD1 (6 bases). This CDR3 is 15 amino acids long. Germline V gives CDR1 MGHRA, CDR2 YSYEKL. CDR3 protein: CASSQGQALGETRYF. For the CDR3, the DNA is TGCGCCAGCAGCCAAGGACAGGCGCTCGGAGAGACCCGGTACTTC.